This TCR beta chain was profiled in a study of glioma-infiltrating T cells after dendritic cell vaccination. In the study overall: Dendritic cells derived from monocytes and pulsed with autologous tumor lysate formed the vaccine.

J was trimmed by 0 bases and V by 3 bases; bases with no gene match: 2. This CDR3 is 16 amino acids long. From germline, CDR1 is MDHEN and CDR2 SYDVKM. Up to about 2 ug genomic DNA was used for TCRB CDR3 amplification. Sequenced by immunoSEQ multiplex PCR; TCRdb stores in-frame clones only, minus some. Of about 92,000 clones listed, 85% to 90% are singletons. The source was blood, collected before dendritic cell vaccination. The sequence was obtained from a human donor with glioblastoma. V gene TRBV28 combines with J gene TRBJ2-2; 9 bases align to TRBD1. The CDR3 region has the DNA TGTGCCAGCAGTTTCGGGGACAGGGCGAACACCGGGGAGCTGTTTTTT. It yields the protein CASSFGDRANTGELFF. The whole variable domain, filled in from reference TRBV28 and TRBJ2-2, reads DVKVTQSSRYLVKRTGEKVFLECVQDMDHENMFWYRQDPGLGLRLIYFSYDVKMKEKGDIPEGYSVSREKKERFSLILESASTNQTSMYLCASSFGDRANTGELFFGEGSRLTVL.